This TCR beta chain appears in the sequencing data of a study of cytomegalovirus exposure and HLA in healthy donors. General study results and limits: Follow-up analysis found HLA locus-dependent TCR association rates, highest for DRB1 and lowest for HLA-C. In most subjects, TCR beta sequences reportedly gave accurate predictions of HLA-A and HLA-B alleles. Relative to equally common others, HLA-associated TCR beta chains showed greater clonal expansion in a later analysis.

A word on this clone: The antigen is undetermined.

It was with 60 Vbeta and 13 Jbeta primers that the PCR ran. TCRdb's copy holds only in-frame clones and misses some; the assay was immunoSEQ multiplex PCR. In the table there are tens of thousands of clones, roughly 83% of which are singletons. The V gene's germline CDR1 is LNHDA and CDR2 SQIVND (reference sequence). V shed 4 bases and J shed 1 base, with 7 bases lying between them. The CDR3 loop spans 13 amino acids. The sequence derives from a man aged 18 to 29 in good health and CMV-seronegative. The chain couples TRBV19 to TRBJ2-5; D is possibly TRBD2 (6 bases). The sample taken for sequencing was PBMCs. DNA for the CDR3: TGTGCCAGTAGTACGGGACTCCAAGAGACCCAGTACTTC. Translated, it gives CASSTGLQETQYF.